One sample yielded the 30 T cell receptor beta chains listed below, sequenced in a study of radiation and T cells in renal cell carcinoma. Only in-frame clones appear in the TCRdb table, and some are missing; sequencing was by immunoSEQ multiplex PCR. The top ten clones hold about 10% of a sample with fewer than 200,000 clones, about 87% of them seen once. Time point: blood 4 weeks post-SBRT, at nephrectomy. The treatment here: 15 Gy SBRT to primary tumor, nephrectomy 4 weeks later. The sample in question was blood, obtained from a patient whose treatment included radiotherapy and nephrectomy. All receptors derive from a woman between 45 and 65 years old with renal cell carcinoma.

The gene calls are TRBV4-3 and TRBJ1-2, with TRBD1 identical over 9 bases. Germline V CDR1 and CDR2: LGHNA, YSLEER. The length of the CDR3 is 17 residues. With 0 bases clipped from V and 5 bases from J, the junction kept 10 bases outside the gene matches. CDR3 in DNA: TGCGCCAGCAGCCAAGAAATCTTTGGACAGGGGTTTTATGGCTACACCTTC. This translates into CASSQEIFGQGFYGYTF.

This sequence joins TRBV7-2 and TRBJ2-7; 10 nucleotides match TRBD2. Germline CDR1 SGHTA, CDR2 FQGNSA. V was clipped by 5 bases and J by 7 bases; unmatched bases: 11. The CDR3 runs to 15 residues. CDR3 region: CASSAPGTSVGEQYF. The CDR3 nucleotides are TGTGCCAGCAGCGCGCCCGGGACTAGCGTGGGGGAGCAGTACTTC.

This clone was seen more than once but under ten times. The same CDR3 is also encoded by other DNA sequences in this sample. The genes are TRBV5-1 and TRBJ1-1, with unresolved D. The CDR3 extends over 14 amino acids. Between the trimmed V and J ends, which lost 0 bases and 0 bases, there was a span of 6 bases. CDR1 is SGHRS, CDR2 YFSETQ, per germline. The CDR3 is CASSLGDMNTEAFF. The CDR3 bases are TGCGCCAGCAGCTTGGGTGATATGAACACTGAAGCTTTCTTT.

This clone was seen more than once but under ten times. The rearrangement links TRBV5-4 to TRBJ1-1; 7 bases are shared with TRBD1. Germline V gives CDR1 SGHNT, CDR2 YYREEE (reference sequence). The CDR3 spans 13 residues. J was trimmed by 3 bases and V by 3 bases; bases with no gene match: 2. This CDR3 reads CASSSDRDTEAFF. The CDR3 region has the DNA TGTGCCAGCAGCTCCGACAGGGACACTGAAGCTTTCTTT.

This clone is a singleton in its sample. This rearrangement joins TRBV14 to TRBJ1-2, with 8 bases that match TRBD1. The germline CDR1 and CDR2 sequences are SGHDN and FVKESK. J was trimmed by 1 base and V by 5 bases; bases with no gene match: 15. The CDR3 has 18 residues. CDR3 sequence: CASSSHRGQGWVNYGYTF. DNA of the CDR3: TGTGCCAGCAGCTCTCACCGAGGACAGGGCTGGGTTAACTATGGCTACACCTTC. The variable domain in full, with the rest retrieved from reference TRBV14 and TRBJ1-2, is EAGVTQFPSHSVIEKGQTVTLRCDPISGHDNLYWYRRVMGKEIKFLLHFVKESKQDESGMPNNRFLAERTGGTYSTLKVQPAELEDSGVYFCASSSHRGQGWVNYGYTFGSGTRLTVV.

The V gene is TRBV5-3, the J gene TRBJ2-1; maybe TRBD1 (7 bases). TRBV5-3 is marked as an open reading frame, function uncertain. V was clipped by 1 base and J by 8 bases, with 22 bases between them. The CDR3 loop spans 17 amino acids. The CDR3 protein is CARSLKARGTVHDEQFF. CDR3 bases: TGTGCCAGAAGCTTGAAGGCCAGGGGGACTGTTCATGATGAGCAGTTCTTC.

CDR3 sequence: CASSLGVGQGDGYTF. CDR3 nucleotide sequence: TGTGCCAGCAGCTTAGGGGTGGGACAGGGAGATGGCTACACCTTC. This chain connects TRBV7-2 to TRBJ1-2; 9 bases match TRBD1. Trimming cost V 1 base and J 6 bases; bases outside gene matches: 6. Germline V CDR1 and CDR2: SGHTA, FQGNSA. The CDR3 has 15 amino acids.

The chain has TRBV5-1 and TRBJ2-6, with unresolved D. Germline loops: CDR1 SGHRS, CDR2 YFSETQ. The CDR3 spans 15 residues. Trimming took 4 bases from V and 1 from J, leaving 9 bases between them. CDR3 bases: TGCGCCAGCAGCAGTGTGGGGTCTGGGGCCAACGTCCTGACTTTC. Translated: CASSSVGSGANVLTF.

The V and J genes are TRBV19 and TRBJ2-3, with 7 positions matching TRBD2. CDR3 size: 15 residues. The germline V gene has CDR1 LNHDA and CDR2 SQIVND (reference sequence). The V and J ends lost 5 bases and 0 bases, in that order; junction bases with no gene match: 5. The CDR3, as DNA: TGTGCCAGTAGTGGCCTAGCGGTTAGCACAGATACGCAGTATTTT. It translates to CASSGLAVSTDTQYF.

The chain links TRBV25-1 to TRBJ1-6; TRBD1 is a possible D gene (6 bases). Germline-derived CDR1 and CDR2 are MGHDK and SYGVNS. The CDR3 spans 15 residues. V was shortened by 6 bases and J by 9 bases, with 18 bases between the two germline ends. In nucleotides, the CDR3 is TGTGCCAGCAGGAGCTCAGGGGATCGAGGTTCACCCCTCCACTTT. Translating it yields CASRSSGDRGSPLHF.

Notes on this clone: At one end the junction does not follow the germline gene, possibly because of a read error. The genes are TRBV7-9 and TRBJ2-7; D perhaps matches TRBD2 (8 bases). CDR3 length: 12 amino acids. Germline V CDR1 and CDR2: SEHNR, FQNEAQ (reference sequence). DNA of the CDR3: TGTGCCAGCAGCATCTTTAGCGGGACAGAGGTCTTC. Translated, it gives CASSIFSGTEVF.

This clone was seen a handful of times. This chain connects TRBV6-1 to TRBJ1-1; D might be TRBD1 (5 bases). This CDR3 comprises 13 residues. Germline V lookup: CDR1 MNHNS, CDR2 SASEGT. Between the trimmed V and J ends, which lost 3 bases and 11 bases, there was a span of 16 bases. As DNA, the CDR3 is TGTGCCAGCAGTGACAGGGAGCTTTCGAAGGCTTTCTTT. This codes for CASSDRELSKAFF.

V usage is TRBV7-9 and J usage is TRBJ1-5; perhaps TRBD1 as D (5 bases). Germline V gene sequence: CDR1 SEHNR, CDR2 FQNEAQ (reference sequence). Trimming pared 3 bases from V and 0 bases from J, leaving 9 bases between. This CDR3 has 15 residues. The CDR3 coding sequence is TGTGCCAGCAGCTTGGGGGGTGATAGCAATCAGCCCCAGCATTTT. Translated, it gives CASSLGGDSNQPQHF.

The rearrangement links TRBV15 to TRBJ2-7; no clear D gene. This CDR3 is built from 14 residues. Looked up from germline, CDR1 is LNHNV and CDR2 is YYDKDF (reference sequence). Trimming removed 0 bases at V and 3 bases at J, with 9 bases between. The CDR3 protein is CATSRDPDNYEQYF. DNA for the CDR3: TGTGCCACCAGCAGAGATCCCGACAACTACGAGCAGTACTTC.

The chain employs TRBV28 and TRBJ2-7; unclear D gene. The CDR3 covers 12 residues. Germline CDR1 and CDR2: MDHEN and SYDVKM. Trimming removed 0 bases at V and 6 bases at J, with 6 bases between. In DNA, the CDR3 is TGTGCCAGCAGTTTATGGGGTTCCGAGCAGTACTTC. Amino acids: CASSLWGSEQYF.

V gene TRBV30 combines with J gene TRBJ2-5; TRBD2 agrees at 9 bases. In germline, CDR1 is GTSNPN, CDR2 SVGIG (reference sequence). The CDR3 sequence is 16 residues long. The junction had 9 bases not matched to a gene; V was cut back by 3 bases and J by 1 base. The CDR3 loop reads CAWSNGGGAGQETQYF. Here the CDR3 DNA reads TGTGCCTGGAGCAACGGCGGGGGGGCAGGCCAAGAGACCCAGTACTTC.

The V gene is TRBV19, the J gene TRBJ1-1, with D unclear. The V gene lost 1 base and the J gene lost 0 bases, with 6 bases spanning the gap. Germline V gene sequence: CDR1 LNHDA, CDR2 SQIVND (reference sequence). The length of the CDR3 is 14 residues. The CDR3 spells CASSIGAMNTEAFF. Written as DNA, the CDR3 is TGTGCCAGTAGTATAGGGGCCATGAACACTGAAGCTTTCTTT.

This chain links TRBV6-5 with TRBJ2-5, with a possible D match to TRBD1 (6 bases). CDR1 and CDR2 (germline): MNHEY, SVGAGI. CDR3 length equals 13 residues. The V gene lost 6 bases and the J gene lost 5 bases, with 13 bases spanning the gap. CDR3 bases: TGTGCCAGCAGAACCACAGGGTTTGAGACCCAGTACTTC. Translation: CASRTTGFETQYF.

The chain is built from TRBV6-5 and TRBJ1-6, with D unresolved. V was pared by 4 bases and J by 0 bases, with 4 bases between. Germline-derived CDR1 and CDR2 are MNHEY and SVGAGI. There are 14 residues in the CDR3. CDR3 sequence: CASSSSSYNSPLHF. In nucleotides, the CDR3 is TGTGCCAGCAGTTCCAGCTCCTATAATTCACCCCTCCACTTT.

The chain joins TRBV19 to TRBJ1-2; D remains unclear. Germline-derived CDR1 and CDR2 are LNHDA and SQIVND (reference sequence). The V gene lost 10 bases and the J gene lost 4 bases, with 13 bases spanning the gap. This CDR3 has 12 amino acids. The CDR3 DNA sequence: TGTGCCACCGCGGGTGGTTCCTATGGCTACACCTTC. This gives the protein CATAGGSYGYTF.

J is TRBJ2-4 and V is TRBV4-1, with TRBD2 matching 7 bases. This CDR3 comprises 17 residues. Germline assignment: CDR1 MGHRA and CDR2 YSYEKL. V lost 1 base and J lost 8; bases outside the gene matches: 14. Written as DNA, the CDR3 is TGCGCCAGCAGCCAAGGTCGGATAAGCGGGGATGGGGACATTCAGTACTTC. This codes for CASSQGRISGDGDIQYF.

In its sample, this clone was seen a few times. The same CDR3 arises from other DNA sequences in this sample as well. DNA for the CDR3: TGCGCCAGCAGCTTTACAGGGGGCATGAACACTGAAGCTTTCTTT. Its translation: CASSFTGGMNTEAFF. The chain carries TRBV5-1 and TRBJ1-1; 9 nucleotides match TRBD1. This CDR3 is 15 amino acids long. J lost 0 bases, V lost 2 bases, and 2 bases had no gene match. Germline V gene lookup returns CDR1 SGHRS and CDR2 YFSETQ.

This sequence joins TRBV2 and TRBJ2-3; TRBD1 matches at 7 bases. Germline CDR1 is SNHLY and CDR2 is FYNNEI. V lost 6 bases, J lost 0 bases, and 6 bases stayed unmatched. The CDR3 runs 15 residues. In DNA form, the CDR3 reads TGTGCCAGCAGGTCCCGACAGGGCAGCACAGATACGCAGTATTTT. Protein: CASRSRQGSTDTQYF.

The chain is built from TRBV10-3 and TRBJ1-2, with D possibly TRBD1 on 5 matching bases. The germline CDR1 and CDR2 sequences are ENHRY and SYGVKD. V was shortened by 3 bases and J by 4 bases, with 15 bases between the two germline ends. The length of the CDR3 is 15 residues. The CDR3 DNA sequence: TGTGCCATCAGTGAAGGTGGCGACAGACCCTATGGCTACACCTTC. Amino acids: CAISEGGDRPYGYTF.

The V call is TRBV9, the J call TRBJ2-3, with 7 nucleotides matching TRBD1. Per the germline V gene, CDR1 is SGDLS and CDR2 is YYNGEE. Germline trimming cut 2 bases from V and 3 bases from J; bases unmatched to any gene: 12. This CDR3 has 17 amino acids. In DNA form, the CDR3 reads TGTGCCAGCAGCGTCCAGGGGGTTGGAGGCTTGACAGATACGCAGTATTTT. This translates into CASSVQGVGGLTDTQYF.

CDR3 nucleotides: TGCGCCAGCAGCTTGTCTTCCGATTTCAGCTCCTACAATGAGCAGTTCTTC. Its protein product is CASSLSSDFSSYNEQFF. The chain joins TRBV5-1 to TRBJ2-1; no reliable D call. Germline CDR1 SGHRS, CDR2 YFSETQ. Trimming left V 1 base short and J 0 bases short, with 14 bases between. CDR3 length: 17 residues.

CDR3 in amino acids: CASSATEVLGYTF. CDR3 nucleotide sequence: TGTGCCAGCAGTGCGACAGAGGTCTTAGGCTACACCTTC. The V and J genes are TRBV6-1 and TRBJ1-2, with D possibly TRBD1 on 5 matching bases. This CDR3 spans 13 amino acids. CDR1 is MNHNS, CDR2 SASEGT, per germline. Trimming cost V 4 bases and J 8 bases, with 14 bases left between them.

V is TRBV5-1 and J is TRBJ1-4; possibly TRBD1 for D (5 bases). The V and J ends lost 0 bases and 8 bases respectively, with 14 bases between them. The CDR3 is 15 residues long. The V gene's germline CDR1 is SGHRS and CDR2 YFSETQ. CDR3 residues: CASSLELGQNEKLFF. The DNA of the CDR3 is TGCGCCAGCAGCTTGGAACTGGGGCAGAACGAAAAACTGTTTTTT.

The chain links TRBV6-1 to TRBJ2-5; the D gene is possibly TRBD2 (5 bases). Per germline, CDR1 MNHNS and CDR2 SASEGT. Trimming removed 5 bases from V and 4 bases from J, with 17 bases in between. This CDR3 comprises 15 residues. This chain's CDR3 is CASSFPGSRRETQYF. CDR3 DNA: TGTGCCAGCAGTTTCCCGGGATCGCGAAGAGAGACCCAGTACTTC.

The chain employs TRBV6-5 and TRBJ2-5, with TRBD2 matching 8 bases. Trimming at V came to 5 bases and at J to 4 bases, leaving 6 bases not matched to a gene. There are 14 residues in the CDR3. Germline values: CDR1 MNHEY, CDR2 SVGAGI. The CDR3 loop reads CASSESGLAETQYF. CDR3 bases: TGTGCCAGCAGTGAATCCGGACTAGCAGAGACCCAGTACTTC.